This entry concerns a single T cell receptor (beta chain). Its antigen is still unknown. This specimen belongs to a study of blood T cells in healthy people across ages. Study-level information: Capture via template switching afforded approximately one barcoded beta molecule per two T cells.

Study-level results: Older age coincided with a roughly linear decline in TCR beta diversity per million T cells.

Through a sample-barcoded 5' primer and a J-beta primer mix, a second PCR was run for roughly 7 to 12 cycles. Each CDR3 protein gets one entry after TCRdb re-called the 5' RACE reads with MiXCR. The sample lists hundreds of thousands of distinct CDR3 sequences; more than 40% were seen once. The CDR3 runs to 12 residues. V gave up 4 bases and J gave up 6 bases; unmatched junction bases: 2. CDR1 is SQVTM, CDR2 ANQGSEA, per germline. Total RNA, at least 6 micrograms per sample, was extracted from PBMCs. V gene TRBV29-1 combines with J gene TRBJ2-1, with 8 bases identical to TRBD2. This TCR came from a man between 60 and 75 years old in good health. The material sequenced was blood. In DNA, the CDR3 is TGCAGCGTTGCGGGACTAGTCAATGAGCAGTTCTTC. Translating gives CSVAGLVNEQFF.